The next 6 T cell receptor beta chains were all read from a single sample in a study of CD8+CD57+ T cells in acquired aplastic anemia. Sequencing was done on patients that had shown CD8+CD57+ cell expansion by flow cytometry. Both TCR beta VDJ combination and CDR3 sequence profiling were carried out. Genomic DNA was the template for this profiling. TCRdb re-called the reads with MiXCR, one entry per CDR3 protein. The sample shows hundreds of thousands of distinct CDR3 sequences, 82% of them seen only once. Material: sorted CD4+, CD8+, or CD8+CD57+ T cells (not recorded which) from PBMCs. The receptors shown here come from a human donor with aplastic anemia.

V gene TRBV5-6 combines with J gene TRBJ2-1; TRBD2 matches at 10 bases. This CDR3 contains 16 residues. In germline, CDR1 is SGHDT, CDR2 YYEEEE. V lost 1 base to trimming and J lost 8 bases; unmatched junction nucleotides: 9. CDR3: CASSLQRSGGGDEQFF. As DNA, the CDR3 is TGTGCCAGCAGCTTGCAGAGGAGCGGGGGGGGCGATGAGCAGTTCTTC.

DNA for the CDR3: TGTGCCAGCAGTCGCCGCCAGGGATTCGGGAACACTGAAGCTTTCTTT. This gives the protein CASSRRQGFGNTEAFF. V and J are TRBV7-9 and TRBJ1-1; possible D gene TRBD1, 5 bases. Between the trimmed V and J ends, which lost 6 bases and 1 base, there was a span of 18 bases. This CDR3 is built from 16 residues. Germline V lookup: CDR1 SEHNR, CDR2 FQNEAQ (reference sequence).

With regard to this clonotype: At one of its ends the junction is not consistent with the germline gene, which may arise from a read error. J is TRBJ2-3 and V is TRBV7-3; TRBD2 matches at 8 bases. The germline CDR1 and CDR2 sequences are SGHTA and FQGTGA. The CDR3 has 14 amino acids. CDR3 protein: CASSLAGGAAGHEF. The CDR3 region has the DNA TGTGCCAGCAGCTTAGCGGGGGGCGCCGCAGGCCATGAGTTT. Based on the CDR3 plus reference TRBV7-3 and TRBJ2-3, the full variable domain is GAGVSQTPSNKVTEKGKYVELRCDPISGHTALYWYRQSLGQGPEFLIYFQGTGAADDSGLPNDRFFAVRPEGSVSTLKIQRTERGDSAVYLCASSLAGGAAGHEFGPGTRLTVL.

Remarks on this clonotype: Germline is not matched at one junction end, which may reflect a read error. The genes are TRBV7-2 and TRBJ2-3, with TRBD1 as a possible D gene (5 bases). The CDR3 has 13 amino acids. Germline CDR1 reads SGHTA; CDR2 reads FQGNSA. CDR3 sequence: CASGDQGTDKEYF. The CDR3 DNA follows: TGTGCCAGCGGCGACCAGGGCACAGACAAGGAGTATTTC. Drawing the rest from reference TRBV7-2 and TRBJ2-3, the complete variable domain is GAGVSQSPSNKVTEKGKDVELRCDPISGHTALYWYRQSLGQGLEFLIYFQGNSAPDKSGLPSDRFSAERTGGSVSTLTIQRTQQEDSAVYLCASGDQGTDKEYFGPGTRLTVL.

CDR3: CASSLAPGAGTEAFF. DNA of the CDR3: TGTGCCAGCAGTTTAGCCCCCGGGGCGGGCACTGAAGCTTTCTTT. J is TRBJ1-1 and V is TRBV12-3 or TRBV12-4; maybe TRBD1 (5 bases). CDR3 length: 15 amino acids. V dropped 0 bases and J dropped 4 bases, with 12 bases sitting between them.

The chain carries TRBV24-1 and TRBJ2-1; 10 positions agree with TRBD1. Per the germline V gene, CDR1 is KGHDR and CDR2 is SFDVKD. The CDR3 is 15 residues long. J gave up 4 bases and V 4 bases, and 3 bases lay outside the gene matches. The CDR3 is CATSDRDRGYNEQFF. In nucleotides, the CDR3 is TGTGCCACCAGTGACCGGGACAGGGGTTACAATGAGCAGTTCTTC.